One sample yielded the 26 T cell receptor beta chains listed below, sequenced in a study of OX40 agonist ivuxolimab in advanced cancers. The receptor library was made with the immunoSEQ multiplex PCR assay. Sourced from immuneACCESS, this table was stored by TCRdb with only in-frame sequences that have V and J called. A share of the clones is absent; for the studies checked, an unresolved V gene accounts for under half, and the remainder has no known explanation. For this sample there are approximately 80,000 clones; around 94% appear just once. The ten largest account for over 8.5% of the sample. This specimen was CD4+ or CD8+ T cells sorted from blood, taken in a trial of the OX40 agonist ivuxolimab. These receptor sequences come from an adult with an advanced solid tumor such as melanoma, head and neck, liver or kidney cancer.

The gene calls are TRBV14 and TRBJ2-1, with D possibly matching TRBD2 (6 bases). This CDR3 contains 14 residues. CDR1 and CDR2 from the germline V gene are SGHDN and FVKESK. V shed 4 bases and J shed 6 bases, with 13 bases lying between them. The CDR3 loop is CASSLGGIFNEQFF. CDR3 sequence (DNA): TGTGCCAGCAGCCTTGGCGGGATCTTCAATGAGCAGTTCTTC.

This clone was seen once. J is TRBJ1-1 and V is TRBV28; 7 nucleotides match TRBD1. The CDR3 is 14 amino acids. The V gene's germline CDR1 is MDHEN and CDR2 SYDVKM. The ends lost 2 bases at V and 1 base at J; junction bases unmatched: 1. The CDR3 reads CASSLQGGNTEAFF. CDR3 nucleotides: TGTGCCAGCAGTTTACAGGGGGGGAACACTGAAGCTTTCTTT.

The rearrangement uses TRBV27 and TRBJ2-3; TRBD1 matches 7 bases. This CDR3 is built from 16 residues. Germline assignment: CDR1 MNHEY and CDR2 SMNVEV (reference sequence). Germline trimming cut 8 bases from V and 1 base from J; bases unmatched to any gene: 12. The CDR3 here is CASGHTGVVRTDTQYF. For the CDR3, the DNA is TGTGCCAGCGGCCATACAGGGGTAGTGCGCACAGATACGCAGTATTTT.

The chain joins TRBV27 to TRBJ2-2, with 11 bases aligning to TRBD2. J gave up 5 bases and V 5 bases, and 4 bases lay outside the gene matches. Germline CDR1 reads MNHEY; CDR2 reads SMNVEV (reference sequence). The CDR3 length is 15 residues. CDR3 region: CASSQLAGETGELFF. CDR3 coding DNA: TGTGCCAGCAGTCAACTAGCGGGGGAGACCGGGGAGCTGTTTTTT.

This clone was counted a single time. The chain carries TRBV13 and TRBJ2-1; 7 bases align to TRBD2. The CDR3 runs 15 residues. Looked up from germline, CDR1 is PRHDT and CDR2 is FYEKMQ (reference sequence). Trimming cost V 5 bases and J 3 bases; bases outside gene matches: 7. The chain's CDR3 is CASSLHGTIYNEQFF. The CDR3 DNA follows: TGTGCCAGCAGCCTCCACGGGACTATCTACAATGAGCAGTTCTTC.

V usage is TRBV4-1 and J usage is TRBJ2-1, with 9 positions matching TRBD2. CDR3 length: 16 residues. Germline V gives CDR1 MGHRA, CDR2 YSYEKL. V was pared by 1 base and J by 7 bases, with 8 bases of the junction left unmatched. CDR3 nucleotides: TGCGCCAGCAGCCAAGTGCCGGGACTAGCAGGGAATGAGCAGTTCTTC. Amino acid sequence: CASSQVPGLAGNEQFF.

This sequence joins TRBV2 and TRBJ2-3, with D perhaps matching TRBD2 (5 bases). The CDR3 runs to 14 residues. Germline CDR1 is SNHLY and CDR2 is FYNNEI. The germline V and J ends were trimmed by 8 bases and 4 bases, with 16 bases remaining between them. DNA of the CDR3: TGTGCCAGCCCAGAGACTACCGCCCCAGATACGCAGTATTTT. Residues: CASPETTAPDTQYF.

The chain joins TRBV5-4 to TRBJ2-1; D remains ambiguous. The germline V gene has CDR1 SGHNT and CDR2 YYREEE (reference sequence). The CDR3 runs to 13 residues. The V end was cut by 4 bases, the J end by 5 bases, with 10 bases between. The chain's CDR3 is CASSPPPNNEQFF. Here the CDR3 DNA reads TGTGCCAGCAGCCCCCCGCCCAACAATGAGCAGTTCTTC.

The CDR3 region is CASSTAVPGETQYF. As DNA, the CDR3 is TGTGCCAGTAGTACAGCTGTTCCGGGGGAGACCCAGTACTTC. This chain connects TRBV19 to TRBJ2-5; D perhaps matches TRBD2 (5 bases). The CDR3 is made up of 14 amino acids. Germline V gene sequence: CDR1 LNHDA, CDR2 SQIVND (reference sequence). V lost 4 bases and J lost 5, with 14 bases in between.

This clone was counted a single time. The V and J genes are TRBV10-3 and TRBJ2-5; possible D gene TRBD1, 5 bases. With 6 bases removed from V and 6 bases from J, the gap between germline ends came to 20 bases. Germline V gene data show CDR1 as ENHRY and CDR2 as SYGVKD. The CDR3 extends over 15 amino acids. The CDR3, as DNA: TGTGCCATCAGCGCCGGGCCTCAGGGTGCACAGACCCAGTACTTC. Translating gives CAISAGPQGAQTQYF.

CDR3 sequence reads: CASRAPSTDTQYF. CDR3 DNA: TGTGCCAGCAGGGCTCCTAGCACAGATACGCAGTATTTT. This chain uses TRBV7-8 with TRBJ2-3; D call uncertain. The germline V and J ends were trimmed by 6 bases and 0 bases, with 7 bases remaining between them. Germline lookup yields CDR1 SGHVS and CDR2 FQNEAQ. This CDR3 spans 13 amino acids.

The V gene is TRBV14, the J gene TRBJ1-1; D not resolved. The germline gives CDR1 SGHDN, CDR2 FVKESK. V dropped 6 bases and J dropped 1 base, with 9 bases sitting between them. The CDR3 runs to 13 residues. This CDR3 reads CASSPTGNTEAFF. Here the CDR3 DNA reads TGTGCCAGCAGTCCAACCGGGAACACTGAAGCTTTCTTT.

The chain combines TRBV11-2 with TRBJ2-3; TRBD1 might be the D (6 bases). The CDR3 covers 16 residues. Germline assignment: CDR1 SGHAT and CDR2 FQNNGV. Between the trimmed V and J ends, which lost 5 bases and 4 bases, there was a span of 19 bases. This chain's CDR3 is CASSPEADSESDTQYF. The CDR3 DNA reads TGTGCCAGCAGCCCAGAGGCGGACAGTGAATCAGATACGCAGTATTTT. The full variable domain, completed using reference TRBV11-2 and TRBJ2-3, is EAGVAQSPRYKIIEKRQSVAFWCNPISGHATLYWYQQILGQGPKLLIQFQNNGVVDDSQLPKDRFSAERLKGVDSTLKIQPAKLEDSAVYLCASSPEADSESDTQYFGPGTRLTVL.

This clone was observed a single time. Written as DNA, the CDR3 is TGTGCCAGCAGCCTTAGCGGCAGCTCCTACAATGAGCAGTTCTTC. This codes for CASSLSGSSYNEQFF. The rearrangement uses TRBV9 and TRBJ2-1; D is possibly TRBD2 (6 bases). Germline CDR1 reads SGDLS; CDR2 reads YYNGEE. Trimming pared 4 bases from V and 0 bases from J, leaving 11 bases between. CDR3 length: 15 amino acids.

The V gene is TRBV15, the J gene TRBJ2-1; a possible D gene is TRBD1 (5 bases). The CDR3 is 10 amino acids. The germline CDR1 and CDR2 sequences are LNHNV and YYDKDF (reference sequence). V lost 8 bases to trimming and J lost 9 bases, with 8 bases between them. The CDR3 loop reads CATQGVEQFF. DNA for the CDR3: TGTGCCACCCAAGGGGTTGAGCAGTTCTTC.

This chain's CDR3 is CASSYTPGSREKLFF. In nucleotides, the CDR3 is TGTGCCAGCAGTTACACGCCAGGGAGCAGGGAAAAACTGTTTTTT. This chain joins TRBV6-5 and TRBJ1-4; tentative D call: TRBD1 (5 bases). In germline, CDR1 is MNHEY, CDR2 SVGAGI. The CDR3 runs 15 residues. Trimming removed 2 bases at V and 8 bases at J, with 15 bases between.

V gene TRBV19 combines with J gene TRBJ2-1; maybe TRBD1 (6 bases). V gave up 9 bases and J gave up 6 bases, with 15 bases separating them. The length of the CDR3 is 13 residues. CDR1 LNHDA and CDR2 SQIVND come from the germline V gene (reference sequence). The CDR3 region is CASTLQGRNEQFF. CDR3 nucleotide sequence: TGTGCCAGCACTCTACAGGGACGCAATGAGCAGTTCTTC.

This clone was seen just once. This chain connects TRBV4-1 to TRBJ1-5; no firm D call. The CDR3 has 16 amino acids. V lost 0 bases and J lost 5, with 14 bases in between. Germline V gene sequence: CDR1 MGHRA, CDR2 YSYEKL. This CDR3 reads CASSQDGPPSDQPQHF. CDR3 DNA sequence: TGCGCCAGCAGCCAAGATGGGCCCCCTTCCGATCAGCCCCAGCATTTT.

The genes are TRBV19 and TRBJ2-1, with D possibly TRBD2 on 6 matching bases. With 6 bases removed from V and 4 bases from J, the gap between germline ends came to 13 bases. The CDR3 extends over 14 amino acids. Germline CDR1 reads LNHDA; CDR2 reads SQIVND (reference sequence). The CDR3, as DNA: TGTGCCAGTAGCCTTGGGGGGAGGTACAATGAGCAGTTCTTC. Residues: CASSLGGRYNEQFF.

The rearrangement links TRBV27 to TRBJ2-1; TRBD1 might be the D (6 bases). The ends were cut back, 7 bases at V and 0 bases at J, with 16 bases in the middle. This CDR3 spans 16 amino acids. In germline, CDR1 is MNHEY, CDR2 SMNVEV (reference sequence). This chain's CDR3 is CASTPGEPSSYNEQFF. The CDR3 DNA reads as TGTGCCAGCACTCCAGGGGAACCCAGCTCCTACAATGAGCAGTTCTTC.

The chain's CDR3 is CASSLIPPGSYEQYF. The CDR3 DNA reads TGTGCCAGCAGTTTAATCCCCCCGGGCTCCTACGAGCAGTACTTC. The J gene is TRBJ2-7, the V gene TRBV27; D remains ambiguous. V lost 2 bases, J lost 0 bases, and 11 bases lay in between. Germline V lookup: CDR1 MNHEY, CDR2 SMNVEV (reference sequence). The CDR3 covers 15 residues.

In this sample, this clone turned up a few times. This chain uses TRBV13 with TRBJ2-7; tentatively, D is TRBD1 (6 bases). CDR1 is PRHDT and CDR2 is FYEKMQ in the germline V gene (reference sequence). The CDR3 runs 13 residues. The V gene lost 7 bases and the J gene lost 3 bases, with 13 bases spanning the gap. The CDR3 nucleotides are TGTGCCAGCACCTGGGCAGGGGACTACGAGCAGTACTTC. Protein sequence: CASTWAGDYEQYF.

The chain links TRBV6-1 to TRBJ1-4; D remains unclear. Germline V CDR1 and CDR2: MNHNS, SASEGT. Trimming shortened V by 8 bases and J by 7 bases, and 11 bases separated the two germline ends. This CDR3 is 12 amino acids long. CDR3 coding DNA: TGTGCCAGCGGGGATTTCGGTGAAAAACTGTTTTTT. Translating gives CASGDFGEKLFF.

CDR3 amino acids: CAISPDSSTVTDTQYF. As DNA, the CDR3 is TGTGCCATCAGCCCGGACTCCTCCACGGTCACAGATACGCAGTATTTT. This chain links TRBV10-3 with TRBJ2-3, with D maybe TRBD2 (5 bases). This CDR3 is 16 amino acids long. V lost 6 bases to trimming and J lost 2 bases, with 18 bases between them. Looked up from germline, CDR1 is ENHRY and CDR2 is SYGVKD.

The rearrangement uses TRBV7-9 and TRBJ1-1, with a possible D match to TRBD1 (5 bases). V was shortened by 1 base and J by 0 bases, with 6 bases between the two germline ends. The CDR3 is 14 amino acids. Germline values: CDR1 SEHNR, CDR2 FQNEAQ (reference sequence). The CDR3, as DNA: TGTGCCAGCAGCTTAGAGGACATGAACACTGAAGCTTTCTTT. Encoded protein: CASSLEDMNTEAFF.

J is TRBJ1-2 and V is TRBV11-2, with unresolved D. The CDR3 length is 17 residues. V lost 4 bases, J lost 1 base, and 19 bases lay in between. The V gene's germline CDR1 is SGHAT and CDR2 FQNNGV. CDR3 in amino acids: CASSSEQLIVLNYGYTF. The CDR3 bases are TGTGCCAGCAGCTCCGAACAGCTTATAGTGCTTAACTATGGCTACACCTTC.